The clone carrying this TCR beta chain has at least ten counts. The antigen is undetermined. A library of TCRbeta sequences, prepared with unique molecular identifiers, was generated. TCRdb fed the PCR reads into MiXCR, producing one record per CDR3 protein. The sample carries 600,000 or so distinct CDR3 sequences, more than 20% recorded once. This sample stems from a study of T-cell reconstitution after alpha-beta-depleted transplantation in children. Broader study findings: In some patients, recipient T cells and intrathymic progenitors surviving conditioning explained high day-60 diversity.

The germline gives CDR1 LNHNV, CDR2 YYDKDF (reference sequence). Trimming at V came to 0 bases and at J to 0 bases, leaving 13 bases not matched to a gene. There are 20 residues in the CDR3. This sequence joins TRBV15 and TRBJ2-3, with 9 nucleotides matching TRBD1. Sequences were derived from PBMCs, mostly from graft donor cells, sampled 360 days after TCRalphabeta/CD19-depleted stem cell transplant. The receptor was derived from a boy under two years old who had a stem cell transplant for acute myeloid leukemia, so the T cells may come from the graft donor. CDR3 bases: TGTGCCACCAGCAGAGATCCCCCGAGACAGGGGGTTCCTAGCACAGATACGCAGTATTTT. Encoded protein: CATSRDPPRQGVPSTDTQYF.